The rows below give T cell receptor beta chains drawn from one sample of a study of control samples from healthy donors and cancer patients. Here immunoSEQ multiplex PCR was the method, and the copy in TCRdb shows in-frame clones only, minus some. The sample records about 410,000 clones, about 93% being singletons. The sequencing input was PBMCs. These receptors came from a man between 35 and 55 years old with head and neck cancer. Both conserved end residues are part of each CDR3. A D gene is named only where the DNA matches it firmly. Where a row states a size, it is once, few, many or the class of an expanded clone; other rows omit it.

>-|TRBJ1-5|-|TRBV6-2/TRBV6-3|13
TGTGCCAGCAGTTCGACAGTCGGTCAGCCCCAGCATTTT
CASSSTVGQPQHF
>-|TRBJ1-4|-|TRBV4-3|17
TGCGCCAGCAGCCAAGACCCGGGTGGGGGTACTAATGAAAAACTGTTTTTT
CASSQDPGGGTNEKLFF
>-|TRBJ2-2|-|TRBV6-4|14
TGTGCCAGCAGTGAGACAGGTTTCACCGGGGAGCTGTTTTTT
CASSETGFTGELFF
>-|TRBJ2-5|-|TRBV28|11
TGTGCCAGCAGTTTGTCGGAGACCCAGTACTTC
CASSLSETQYF
>-|TRBJ2-5|TRBD1|TRBV6-6|15
TGTGCCAGCAGTTACGGGGACAGGGCCCAAGAGACCCAGTACTTC
CASSYGDRAQETQYF
>-|TRBJ1-1|-|TRBV28|13
TGTGCCAGCAGTGGGGGAGGGAACACTGAAGCTTTCTTT
CASSGGGNTEAFF
>-|TRBJ2-2|TRBD2|TRBV6-1|15
TGTGCCAGCAGTGTAGCGGGAGGCGGTGGCGGGGAGCTGTTTTTT
CASSVAGGGGGELFF
>-|TRBJ2-7|TRBD2|TRBV7-3|14
TGTGCCAGCAGCTTGAGCGGGGGAGCCTACGAGCAGTACTTC
CASSLSGGAYEQYF
>-|TRBJ2-6|TRBD1|TRBV28|21
TGTGCCAGCAGCCCGGACAGGGATTTCCCGCCTATGCCTTCTGGGGCCAACGTCCTGACTTTC
CASSPDRDFPPMPSGANVLTF
>once|TRBJ1-1|-|TRBV7-6|15
TGTGCCAGCAGCTTACTCCCAGGACAGAACACTGAAGCTTTCTTT
CASSLLPGQNTEAFF
>once|TRBJ2-1|TRBD1|TRBV27|15
TGTGCCAGCAGTGACGGTGGACAGGGGTACAATGAGCAGTTCTTC
CASSDGGQGYNEQFF
>-|TRBJ1-5|-|TRBV7-5|16
TGTGCCAGAAGCCCAGGTCCCGCGGGCAGCAATCAGCCCCAGCATTTT
CARSPGPAGSNQPQHF
>-|TRBJ2-7|-|TRBV30|13
TGTGCCTGTGCTGGGACAAAGCTATACGAGCAGTACTTC
CACAGTKLYEQYF